Listed below are T cell receptor beta chains from one sample, sequenced in a study of blood T cell repertoires in COVID-19. Assay used: immunoSEQ multiplex PCR; TCRdb lists only in-frame clones, some missing. The repertoire holds over 85,000 clones, with around 87% as singletons. The sample was peripheral blood. These receptors came from a woman aged 50 to 65 with COVID-19, enrolled during active disease. Each CDR3 is given with its conserved first and last residue. A D gene is named only where the DNA matches it firmly. The size field is filled for only some rows; it gives once, few, many or a size class.

J gene: TRBJ1-5
V gene: TRBV7-2
D gene: .
clone size: .
CDR3 protein: CASSLVVNSNQPQHF
CDR3 DNA: TGTGCCAGCAGCTTAGTCGTAAATAGCAATCAGCCCCAGCATTTT

J gene: TRBJ2-7
V gene: TRBV27
D gene: .
clone size: .
CDR3 protein: CASSPDGLREYF
CDR3 DNA: TGTGCCAGCAGTCCCGACGGATTGAGGGAGTACTTC

J gene: TRBJ2-3
V gene: TRBV7-6
D gene: .
clone size: .
CDR3 protein: CASSYVWGVTDTQYF
CDR3 DNA: TGTGCCAGCAGCTACGTCTGGGGGGTAACAGATACGCAGTATTTT

J gene: TRBJ2-7
V gene: TRBV19
D gene: TRBD1
clone size: .
CDR3 protein: CASSSRQGRYEQYF
CDR3 DNA: TGTGCCAGTAGTTCCCGACAGGGGAGGTACGAGCAGTACTTC

J gene: TRBJ1-1
V gene: TRBV27
D gene: .
clone size: .
CDR3 protein: CASSSVGQEAFF
CDR3 DNA: TGTGCCAGCAGTTCAGTAGGACAGGAAGCTTTCTTT

J gene: TRBJ1-6
V gene: TRBV4-1
D gene: .
clone size: once
CDR3 protein: CASSQATTLGPNSPLHF
CDR3 DNA: TGCGCCAGCAGCCAAGCAACCACGCTGGGCCCCAATTCACCCCTCCACTTT

J gene: TRBJ2-3
V gene: TRBV3-1/TRBV3-2
D gene: TRBD2
clone size: .
CDR3 protein: CASSQDPIAGGGTDTQYF
CDR3 DNA: TGTGCCAGCAGCCAAGATCCTATAGCGGGGGGAGGGACAGATACGCAGTATTTT

J gene: TRBJ2-3
V gene: TRBV28
D gene: .
clone size: .
CDR3 protein: CAGGGQADTQYF
CDR3 DNA: TGTGCCGGGGGGGGGCAGGCAGATACGCAGTATTTT

J gene: TRBJ1-1
V gene: TRBV5-5
D gene: .
clone size: .
CDR3 protein: CASSNGRGDTEAFF
CDR3 DNA: TGTGCCAGCAGCAATGGACGGGGGGACACTGAAGCTTTCTTT

J gene: TRBJ2-7
V gene: TRBV6-6
D gene: .
clone size: .
CDR3 protein: CASSYSTGGAEQYF
CDR3 DNA: TGTGCCAGCAGTTACTCGACGGGTGGGGCTGAGCAGTACTTC

J gene: TRBJ2-2
V gene: TRBV19
D gene: TRBD2
clone size: .
CDR3 protein: CASSIPSGTGELFF
CDR3 DNA: TGTGCCAGTAGTATACCTAGCGGGACCGGGGAGCTGTTTTTT

J gene: TRBJ2-1
V gene: TRBV5-4
D gene: .
clone size: .
CDR3 protein: CASFSAGNNEQFF
CDR3 DNA: TGTGCCTCTTTTAGCGCGGGAAACAATGAGCAGTTCTTC

J gene: TRBJ2-1
V gene: TRBV10-3
D gene: TRBD2
clone size: .
CDR3 protein: CAISAGTSKGNEQFF
CDR3 DNA: TGTGCCATCAGTGCCGGGACTAGCAAGGGGAATGAGCAGTTCTTC

J gene: TRBJ2-7
V gene: TRBV6-1
D gene: TRBD1
clone size: .
CDR3 protein: CASSDRRQGDYEQYF
CDR3 DNA: TGTGCCAGCAGTGATCGTCGACAGGGGGACTACGAGCAGTACTTC

J gene: TRBJ2-1
V gene: TRBV20-1
D gene: .
clone size: few
CDR3 protein: CSASSGTRSYNEQFF
CDR3 DNA: TGCAGTGCTAGTTCCGGGACAAGGTCCTACAATGAGCAGTTCTTC

J gene: TRBJ1-6
V gene: TRBV27
D gene: .
clone size: .
CDR3 protein: CASSRMGNSPLHF
CDR3 DNA: TGTGCCAGCAGTCGAATGGGCAATTCACCCCTCCACTTT

J gene: TRBJ2-5
V gene: TRBV2
D gene: .
clone size: .
CDR3 protein: CASTEGGRGGWGETQYF
CDR3 DNA: TGTGCCAGCACAGAAGGAGGTCGAGGAGGGTGGGGGGAGACCCAGTACTTC

J gene: TRBJ1-6
V gene: TRBV6-5
D gene: TRBD1
clone size: .
CDR3 protein: CASSNGQDGLSPLHF
CDR3 DNA: TGTGCCAGCAGCAACGGACAGGACGGTTTGTCACCCCTCCACTTT

J gene: TRBJ2-5
V gene: TRBV6-2/TRBV6-3
D gene: TRBD1
clone size: .
CDR3 protein: CASSSGDRGIQETQYF
CDR3 DNA: TGTGCCAGCAGTTCAGGGGACAGGGGTATTCAAGAGACCCAGTACTTC

J gene: TRBJ2-7
V gene: TRBV4-1
D gene: .
clone size: .
CDR3 protein: CASSQVQGYEQYF
CDR3 DNA: TGCGCCAGCAGCCAAGTACAGGGCTACGAGCAGTACTTC

J gene: TRBJ2-7
V gene: TRBV5-1
D gene: TRBD2
clone size: once
CDR3 protein: CASSGLAGAYEQYF
CDR3 DNA: TGCGCCAGCAGCGGGTTAGCGGGGGCCTACGAGCAGTACTTC

J gene: TRBJ1-2
V gene: TRBV5-1
D gene: TRBD1
clone size: .
CDR3 protein: CASSGIPGTDHYGYTF
CDR3 DNA: TGCGCCAGCAGCGGAATCCCCGGGACAGACCACTATGGCTACACCTTC

J gene: TRBJ1-2
V gene: TRBV30
D gene: .
clone size: .
CDR3 protein: CAWNTGLNYGYTF
CDR3 DNA: TGTGCCTGGAACACAGGCCTTAACTATGGCTACACCTTC

J gene: TRBJ2-4
V gene: TRBV29-1
D gene: TRBD1
clone size: .
CDR3 protein: CSVPTGALAKNIQYF
CDR3 DNA: TGCAGCGTCCCGACAGGGGCATTAGCCAAAAACATTCAGTACTTC

J gene: TRBJ2-1
V gene: TRBV9
D gene: TRBD2
clone size: .
CDR3 protein: CASSVGAGGSSYNEQFF
CDR3 DNA: TGTGCCAGCAGCGTAGGAGCGGGGGGTAGTTCCTACAATGAGCAGTTCTTC